One and the same sample provided the 10 T cell receptor beta chains below, sequenced in a study of T cells in Graves' hyperthyroidism and ophthalmopathy. Authors of the study amplified TCR beta CDR3 regions from RNA transcripts. Initially, a first-round RT-PCR of the TCR CDR3 employed the HTBI primer set. TCRdb reprocessed the multiplex PCR reads with MiXCR, giving one entry per CDR3 protein. The top ten hold more than 9.5% of the sample, which has under 400,000 distinct CDR3 sequences, over 11% seen once. The sequencing input was blood. The source of these receptors is an older woman with Graves' hyperthyroidism.

This clonotype was recorded at least ten times. The DNA for the CDR3 is TGTGCCAGCAGCCTACCGGGGTACACTGAAGCTTTCTTT. Amino acids: CASSLPGYTEAFF. V is TRBV28 and J is TRBJ1-1, with D uncertain. Per the germline V gene, CDR1 is MDHEN and CDR2 is SYDVKM. The V end was cut by 6 bases, the J end by 3 bases, with 11 bases between. This CDR3 is 13 amino acids long. Variable domain in full (rest from reference TRBV28 and TRBJ1-1): DVKVTQSSRYLVKRTGEKVFLECVQDMDHENMFWYRQDPGLGLRLIYFSYDVKMKEKGDIPEGYSVSREKKERFSLILESASTNQTSMYLCASSLPGYTEAFFGQGTRLTVV.

This clonotype was observed a few times. The junction and the germline gene differ at one end; a read error may be behind it. The V call is TRBV6-1, the J call TRBJ2-5, with a possible D match to TRBD1 (6 bases). The CDR3 is 11 amino acids. Germline-derived CDR1 and CDR2 are MNHNS and SASEGT. In DNA, the CDR3 is TGTGCCAGCAACAACAGGGAGACTCAGTACTTC. It translates to CASNNRETQYF.

As concerns this clonotype: Since a much larger clone is just one base distant, this may be a read error. The chain joins TRBV30 to TRBJ2-1, with TRBD2 matching 13 bases. Germline assignment: CDR1 GTSNPN and CDR2 SVGIG (reference sequence). The CDR3 covers 13 residues. V was pared by 8 bases and J by 9 bases, with 7 bases of the junction left unmatched. The CDR3 is CAGRTSGSSEQFF. The CDR3 DNA reads TGTGCCGGCAGGACTAGCGGGAGCAGTGAGCAGTTCTTC. The whole variable domain, filled in from reference TRBV30 and TRBJ2-1, reads SQTIHQWPATLVQPVGSPLSLECTVEGTSNPNLYWYRQAAGRGLQLLFYSVGIGQISSEVPQNLSASRPQDRQFILSSKKLLLSDSGFYLCAGRTSGSSEQFFGPGTRLTVL.

This clonotype was detected ten times or more. V usage is TRBV6-4 and J usage is TRBJ2-7; possibly TRBD2 for D (5 bases). This CDR3 region has 14 residues. Germline CDR1 reads MRHNA; CDR2 reads SNTAGT. V gave up 4 bases and J gave up 3 bases, with 13 bases separating them. The CDR3 nucleotides are TGTGCCAGCAGTGCCTCCTGGGAGCGCTACGAGCAGTACTTC. It encodes CASSASWERYEQYF.

This clonotype was seen at least ten times. The V gene is TRBV28, the J gene TRBJ1-1, with a possible D match to TRBD1 (6 bases). The V gene lost 2 bases and the J gene lost 0 bases, with 16 bases spanning the gap. This CDR3 region has 17 residues. CDR1 is MDHEN and CDR2 is SYDVKM in the germline V gene. CDR3 loop: CASSLRPRGGVNTEAFF. The CDR3 nucleotides read TGTGCCAGCAGTTTAAGGCCTAGGGGGGGAGTGAACACTGAAGCTTTCTTT.

This clonotype was observed at least ten times. The J gene is TRBJ2-1, the V gene TRBV7-6, with D possibly matching TRBD2 (5 bases). Per the germline V gene, CDR1 is SGHVS and CDR2 is FNYEAQ. V was clipped by 2 bases and J by 4 bases, with 12 bases between them. The CDR3 loop spans 15 amino acids. CDR3 bases: TGTGCCAGCAGCTTACAAGGGAGACTTTACAATGAGCAGTTCTTC. It yields the protein CASSLQGRLYNEQFF. The full variable domain, with the rest looked up from reference TRBV7-6 and TRBJ2-1, is GAGVSQSPRYKVTKRGQDVALRCDPISGHVSLYWYRQALGQGPEFLTYFNYEAQQDKSGLPNDRFSAERPEGSISTLTIQRTEQRDSAMYRCASSLQGRLYNEQFFGPGTRLTVL.

The chain combines TRBV2 with TRBJ2-1; TRBD2 matches at 9 bases. Germline CDR1 and CDR2: SNHLY and FYNNEI. The length of the CDR3 is 16 residues. J lost 8 bases, V lost 1 base, and 9 bases had no gene match. CDR3 DNA: TGTGCCAGCAGTGAAGGGGTAGCGGGGGCTCGGTATGAGCAGTTCTTC. This sequence encodes CASSEGVAGARYEQFF.

Only a few counts were recorded for this clonotype. This sequence joins TRBV27 and TRBJ2-4, with D possibly matching TRBD2 (6 bases). The V end lost 5 bases, the J end lost 4 bases, and 18 bases lay between the germline ends. Germline CDR1 MNHEY, CDR2 SMNVEV (reference sequence). The CDR3 runs 16 residues. CDR3: CASSGRQRSGKNIQYF. The CDR3 DNA reads as TGTGCCAGCAGTGGCCGGCAAAGGAGCGGGAAAAACATTCAGTACTTC.

This clonotype has ten or more counts. This chain connects TRBV10-3 to TRBJ2-2; D is unresolved. V was clipped by 9 bases and J by 0 bases, with 17 bases between them. This CDR3 spans 16 amino acids. The V gene's germline CDR1 is ENHRY and CDR2 SYGVKD. For the CDR3, the DNA is TGTGCCATTCCCGCCTCGCCGGAAGCGAACACCGGGGAGCTGTTTTTT. The encoded protein is CAIPASPEANTGELFF.

This clonotype was recorded many times. The rearrangement joins TRBV5-1 to TRBJ2-7; D tentatively fits TRBD1 or TRBD2 (7 bases each). The ends were cut back, 0 bases at V and 1 base at J, with 11 bases in the middle. The length of the CDR3 is 15 residues. Germline V gives CDR1 SGHRS, CDR2 YFSETQ. The CDR3 sequence is CASSLAQGGSYEQYF. The CDR3 DNA reads as TGCGCCAGCAGCTTGGCTCAGGGGGGGTCCTACGAGCAGTACTTC.